The 23 T cell receptor beta chains below come from one sample, sequenced in a study of blood T cell repertoires in COVID-19. Assay used: immunoSEQ multiplex PCR; TCRdb lists only in-frame clones, some missing. This table holds 290,000 or so clones, about nine tenths found once. The specimen sequenced was peripheral blood. These receptors were obtained from a man between 18 and 35 years old with active or convalescent COVID-19.

V gene TRBV2 combines with J gene TRBJ1-5, with a possible D match to TRBD1 (6 bases). Germline CDR1 SNHLY, CDR2 FYNNEI. Trimming took off 8 bases at V and 6 bases at J, with 11 bases between the two ends. The length of the CDR3 is 12 residues. The CDR3 sequence is CASEGETQPQHF. The CDR3, as DNA: TGTGCCAGCGAGGGGGAAACTCAGCCCCAGCATTTT.

This chain joins TRBV5-8 and TRBJ2-7; D call uncertain. CDR1 is SGHTS and CDR2 is YDEGEE in the germline V gene. CDR3 length equals 13 residues. V dropped 2 bases and J dropped 2 bases, with 8 bases sitting between them. The CDR3 DNA reads as TGTGCCAGCAGCTTTGGGCTTCCCTACGAGCAGTACTTC. Translating gives CASSFGLPYEQYF.

This clone was seen at least ten times. The V and J genes are TRBV6-6 and TRBJ1-2; 7 bases are shared with TRBD1. The CDR3 is 17 residues long. J gave up 4 bases and V 5 bases, and 16 bases lay outside the gene matches. Per germline, CDR1 MNHNY and CDR2 SVGAGI (reference sequence). The CDR3 DNA reads as TGTGCCAGCAGTCGCCAGCCGACAGGGATTGACTCCTATGGCTACACCTTC. Residues: CASSRQPTGIDSYGYTF.

V usage is TRBV29-1 and J usage is TRBJ2-1, with 11 bases identical to TRBD1. The CDR3 totals 14 residues. With 6 bases clipped from V and 7 bases from J, the junction kept 8 bases outside the gene matches. The germline CDR1 and CDR2 sequences are SQVTM and ANQGSEA. The CDR3 spells CSVRRDRGFNEQFF. CDR3 coding DNA: TGCAGCGTCCGCCGGGACAGGGGGTTTAATGAGCAGTTCTTC.

This clone has only a few counts. The chain has TRBV7-9 and TRBJ2-7; 15 bases match TRBD2. CDR3 size: 16 residues. CDR1 is SEHNR and CDR2 is FQNEAQ in the germline V gene (reference sequence). With 5 bases clipped from V and 9 bases from J, the junction kept 11 bases outside the gene matches. CDR3 loop: CASSDYGLAGGYRQYF. Here the CDR3 DNA reads TGTGCCAGCAGCGACTACGGACTAGCGGGAGGGTATAGGCAGTACTTC.

The chain recombines TRBV5-6 with TRBJ2-1; D unresolved. Trimming removed 6 bases from V and 6 bases from J, with 7 bases in between. Per the germline V gene, CDR1 is SGHDT and CDR2 is YYEEEE. This CDR3 contains 11 residues. The CDR3 protein is CASTHSNEQFF. CDR3 DNA: TGTGCCAGCACCCACTCCAATGAGCAGTTCTTC.

The chain is built from TRBV4-1 and TRBJ2-4, with 10 bases fitting TRBD2. Germline loops: CDR1 MGHRA, CDR2 YSYEKL. The CDR3 consists of 18 residues. J gave up 3 bases and V 0 bases, and 8 bases lay outside the gene matches. DNA for the CDR3: TGCGCCAGCAGCCAAGAAAGCGGGAGGGCCGAGGACAAAAACATTCAGTACTTC. Translation: CASSQESGRAEDKNIQYF.

The chain joins TRBV7-3 to TRBJ2-1, with 7 bases aligning to TRBD2. The CDR3 has 15 amino acids. Trimming removed 5 bases from V and 8 bases from J; junction bases left unmatched: 12. Germline V gene data show CDR1 as SGHTA and CDR2 as FQGTGA. DNA of the CDR3: TGTGCCAGCAGCAGACTAGCCGGAGGGAGTGATGAGCAGTTCTTC. As protein: CASSRLAGGSDEQFF.

The chain is built from TRBV28 and TRBJ1-2; perhaps TRBD1 as D (5 bases). This CDR3 is 14 amino acids long. CDR1 and CDR2 (germline): MDHEN, SYDVKM. The germline V and J ends were trimmed by 2 bases and 4 bases, with 11 bases remaining between them. CDR3 region: CASSLRGRGYGYTF. The CDR3 DNA sequence: TGTGCCAGCAGTTTACGGGGGAGGGGCTATGGCTACACCTTC.

This rearrangement joins TRBV5-1 to TRBJ2-7, with 8 nucleotides matching TRBD1. V lost 4 bases, J lost 3 bases, and 12 bases stayed unmatched. Germline loops: CDR1 SGHRS, CDR2 YFSETQ. CDR3 length: 16 amino acids. CDR3 coding DNA: TGCGCCAGCAGCATAGCAGGGGGCTCACGACGCTACGAGCAGTACTTC. As protein: CASSIAGGSRRYEQYF.

The chain joins TRBV19 to TRBJ1-2, with 8 bases aligning to TRBD1. Looked up from germline, CDR1 is LNHDA and CDR2 is SQIVND (reference sequence). Unmatched junction bases numbered 8, after V lost 4 bases and J lost 4 bases. The CDR3 spans 15 residues. The CDR3 reads CASSTYGTGFYGYTF. The CDR3 DNA sequence: TGTGCCAGTAGTACGTACGGGACAGGATTCTATGGCTACACCTTC.

This clone was recorded a few times. The chain is built from TRBV10-1 and TRBJ2-7; D may be TRBD1 (5 bases). Looked up from germline, CDR1 is WNHNN and CDR2 is SYGVQD (reference sequence). The CDR3 has 12 amino acids. Trimming removed 5 bases from V and 3 bases from J, with 8 bases in between. The CDR3 region is CASSPTGYEQYF. CDR3 DNA sequence: TGCGCCAGCAGTCCCACAGGCTACGAGCAGTACTTC.

The genes are TRBV6-5 and TRBJ1-1; D is unclear. In germline, CDR1 is MNHEY, CDR2 SVGAGI. The V end lost 0 bases, the J end lost 5 bases, and 13 bases lay between the germline ends. CDR3 size: 15 residues. Here the CDR3 reads CASSYSNPGGTEAFF. The CDR3 DNA follows: TGTGCCAGCAGTTACTCGAATCCGGGAGGGACTGAAGCTTTCTTT.

The V and J genes are TRBV27 and TRBJ1-2; 8 nucleotides line up with TRBD1. J lost 5 bases, V lost 4 bases, and 12 bases had no gene match. Germline lookup yields CDR1 MNHEY and CDR2 SMNVEV (reference sequence). The CDR3 spans 16 residues. This chain's CDR3 is CASSSMTGQAGYGYTF. Written as DNA, the CDR3 is TGTGCCAGCAGTTCAATGACGGGACAGGCGGGGTATGGCTACACCTTC.

The gene calls are TRBV7-2 and TRBJ2-3, with a possible D match to TRBD2 (5 bases). V was cut by 5 bases and J by 0 bases, with 15 bases left in between. CDR1 is SGHTA and CDR2 is FQGNSA in the germline V gene. There are 16 residues in the CDR3. CDR3 protein: CASSPDWSSSTDTQYF. CDR3 nucleotide sequence: TGTGCCAGCAGCCCGGACTGGAGCTCTAGCACAGATACGCAGTATTTT.

The rearrangement links TRBV20-1 to TRBJ2-7; D call uncertain. The germline V gene encodes CDR1 DFQATT and CDR2 SNEGSKA (reference sequence). This CDR3 is 11 amino acids long. V was pared by 3 bases and J by 5 bases, with 8 bases between. CDR3 sequence reads: CSASVRDEQYF. CDR3 coding DNA: TGCAGTGCTAGTGTTCGGGACGAGCAGTACTTC.

In this sample, this clone turned up a few times. The V gene is TRBV4-1, the J gene TRBJ2-1; TRBD1 agrees at 11 bases. This CDR3 has 16 amino acids. J lost 3 bases, V lost 2 bases, and 3 bases had no gene match. Germline CDR1 and CDR2: MGHRA and YSYEKL. The CDR3 bases are TGCGCCAGCAGCCAACGGACAGGGGGCCTCTACAATGAGCAGTTCTTC. This translates into CASSQRTGGLYNEQFF.

The count of this clone is one. The chain joins TRBV4-1 to TRBJ2-1; 8 bases fit TRBD2. Losses at the gene ends were 1 base for V and 6 bases for J; bases not matched to a gene: 14. The germline V gene has CDR1 MGHRA and CDR2 YSYEKL. This CDR3 is built from 18 residues. The CDR3 DNA follows: TGCGCCAGCAGCCAAGGGGCCCCAAGCGGGAGTCGGGTCAATGAGCAGTTCTTC. Its protein is CASSQGAPSGSRVNEQFF.

The CDR3 coding sequence is TGCGCCAGCAGTCTTGGACTAGCGGGAGTCTCCTACAATGAGCAGTTCTTC. It specifies CASSLGLAGVSYNEQFF. The chain joins TRBV10-1 to TRBJ2-1, with 13 bases that match TRBD2. Trimming at V came to 5 bases and at J to 0 bases, leaving 4 bases not matched to a gene. The CDR3 has 17 residues. Germline V CDR1 and CDR2: WNHNN, SYGVQD (reference sequence).

V gene TRBV27 combines with J gene TRBJ2-1; tentative D call: TRBD2 (5 bases). The V gene lost 9 bases and the J gene lost 9 bases, with 12 bases spanning the gap. The CDR3 totals 11 residues. Germline loops: CDR1 MNHEY, CDR2 SMNVEV (reference sequence). The CDR3, as DNA: TGTGCCAGTTGGACTGGGTCTGAGCAGTTCTTC. The encoded protein is CASWTGSEQFF.

This clone has only a few counts. CDR3 DNA sequence: TGTGCCAGCAGCGATCCAGGGTTCTATGGCTACACCTTC. This codes for CASSDPGFYGYTF. J is TRBJ1-2 and V is TRBV12-3 or TRBV12-4, with a weak D call TRBD1 (5 bases). CDR3 length: 13 residues. Trimming shortened V by 6 bases and J by 4 bases, and 12 bases separated the two germline ends.

This chain uses TRBV11-2 with TRBJ1-5; 8 bases agree with TRBD1. CDR1 and CDR2 (germline): SGHAT, FQNNGV. The CDR3 extends over 15 amino acids. The V and J ends lost 2 bases and 8 bases, in that order; junction bases with no gene match: 8. The CDR3 sequence is CASSLLGQGGEPQHF. Here the CDR3 DNA reads TGTGCCAGCAGCTTACTCGGACAGGGCGGTGAGCCCCAGCATTTT.

This chain uses TRBV4-1 with TRBJ2-7, with D hard to call. Germline values: CDR1 MGHRA, CDR2 YSYEKL. Trimming left V 0 bases short and J 0 bases short, with 6 bases between. The CDR3 contains 14 residues. Here the CDR3 reads CASSQDTSSYEQYF. The CDR3 DNA is TGCGCCAGCAGCCAAGATACCAGCTCCTACGAGCAGTACTTC.